The 30 T cell receptor beta chains below all came from one sample that was sequenced in a study of CD8 T cells in ankylosing spondylitis. MiXCR was run by TCRdb on the 5' RACE reads, yielding one entry per CDR3 protein. Among some 27,000 distinct CDR3 sequences listed, around 5% were seen once. The sequencing sample was made of blood, either unsorted or a sorted T cell fraction (not recorded which). The receptors come from a female donor with ankylosing spondylitis or in good health (not recorded which).

This clonotype has more than one count but fewer than ten. The V call is TRBV9, the J call TRBJ2-2; D may be TRBD2 (6 bases). The germline V gene encodes CDR1 SGDLS and CDR2 YYNGEE. Trimming shortened V by 0 bases and J by 4 bases, and 10 bases separated the two germline ends. The CDR3 is 15 amino acids. CDR3 in amino acids: CASSVERGTTGELFF. In nucleotides, the CDR3 is TGTGCCAGCAGCGTAGAACGGGGGACCACCGGGGAGCTGTTTTTT.

This clonotype was seen at least ten times. The chain has TRBV9 and TRBJ1-2, with TRBD1 as a possible D gene (6 bases). Germline loops: CDR1 SGDLS, CDR2 YYNGEE. The V gene lost 2 bases and the J gene lost 8 bases, with 16 bases spanning the gap. The CDR3 runs 14 residues. The CDR3 coding sequence is TGTGCCAGCAGCGTCGGACAGATCGTGGGCGGCTACACCTTC. This encodes CASSVGQIVGGYTF.

Many counts were recorded for this clonotype. The chain employs TRBV9 and TRBJ1-3; 9 bases align to TRBD1. CDR3 length: 17 amino acids. V trimming: 1 base; J trimming: 3 bases; junction bases outside the gene matches: 8. The germline CDR1 and CDR2 sequences are SGDLS and YYNGEE. This chain's CDR3 is CASSVTGGDSLGNTIYF. CDR3 nucleotides: TGTGCCAGCAGCGTAACAGGGGGCGATTCCCTTGGAAACACCATATATTTT.

By sample fraction, this clonotype is medium-sized (0.01 to 0.1%). The chain couples TRBV9 to TRBJ1-2, with TRBD1 matching over 8 bases. The CDR3 loop spans 15 amino acids. With V trimmed by 0 bases and J by 10 bases, 11 bases remained unmatched. Germline V lookup: CDR1 SGDLS, CDR2 YYNGEE. CDR3 coding DNA: TGTGCCAGCAGCGTAGCCTCCGGACAGGGTCGGGACTACACCTTC. Translated, it gives CASSVASGQGRDYTF. The full variable domain, its missing parts supplied by reference TRBV9 and TRBJ1-2, is DSGVTQTPKHLITATGQRVTLRCSPRSGDLSVYWYQQSLDQGLQFLIQYYNGEERAKGNILERFSAQQFPDLHSELNLSSLELGDSALYFCASSVASGQGRDYTFGSGTRLTVV.

This clonotype occurred many times. The chain has TRBV9 and TRBJ2-7; D call uncertain. V was clipped by 3 bases and J by 0 bases, with 13 bases between them. Germline CDR1 SGDLS, CDR2 YYNGEE. The CDR3 has 15 residues. The CDR3 loop is CASSAGRNPSYEQYF. The CDR3 coding sequence is TGTGCCAGCAGCGCTGGACGGAACCCCTCCTACGAGCAGTACTTC.

This clonotype was seen repeatedly, ten times or more. The chain recombines TRBV9 with TRBJ2-1, with 10 bases lining up with TRBD2. The junction had 7 bases not matched to a gene; V was cut back by 0 bases and J by 10 bases. Germline V gene sequence: CDR1 SGDLS, CDR2 YYNGEE. This CDR3 has 15 amino acids. This chain's CDR3 is CASSVGTSGDQEQFF. CDR3 DNA sequence: TGTGCCAGCAGCGTAGGGACTAGCGGCGACCAGGAGCAGTTCTTC. The complete variable domain, with remaining parts taken from reference TRBV9 and TRBJ2-1, reads DSGVTQTPKHLITATGQRVTLRCSPRSGDLSVYWYQQSLDQGLQFLIQYYNGEERAKGNILERFSAQQFPDLHSELNLSSLELGDSALYFCASSVGTSGDQEQFFGPGTRLTVL.

By share, this clonotype ranks as medium-sized. The V call is TRBV9, the J call TRBJ2-3; TRBD2 is a possible D gene (5 bases). The V gene lost 5 bases and the J gene lost 4 bases, with 17 bases spanning the gap. The CDR3 loop spans 15 amino acids. In germline, CDR1 is SGDLS, CDR2 YYNGEE. The CDR3 spells CASRRNYWGADTQYF. The CDR3 DNA reads TGTGCCAGCAGGCGAAATTATTGGGGAGCAGATACGCAGTATTTT.

The V gene is TRBV9, the J gene TRBJ2-2; D gene unclear. The V gene's germline CDR1 is SGDLS and CDR2 YYNGEE. CDR3 length: 18 amino acids. The V end was cut by 1 base, the J end by 2 bases, with 18 bases between. DNA of the CDR3: TGTGCCAGCAGCGTATCTGATGCTCGGATCGATAACACCGGGGAGCTGTTTTTT. This translates into CASSVSDARIDNTGELFF.

This clonotype was observed at least ten times. The rearrangement joins TRBV9 to TRBJ1-6; D is undetermined. V was cut by 7 bases and J by 5 bases, with 7 bases left in between. Germline V gene data show CDR1 as SGDLS and CDR2 as YYNGEE. The CDR3 extends over 12 amino acids. This CDR3 is CASGENNSPLHF. The CDR3 DNA reads TGTGCCAGCGGGGAAAATAATTCACCCCTCCACTTT. The full variable domain, its missing parts supplied by reference TRBV9 and TRBJ1-6, is DSGVTQTPKHLITATGQRVTLRCSPRSGDLSVYWYQQSLDQGLQFLIQYYNGEERAKGNILERFSAQQFPDLHSELNLSSLELGDSALYFCASGENNSPLHFGNGTRLTVT.

This chain links TRBV9 with TRBJ2-7; 15 bases match TRBD2. V gave up 4 bases and J gave up 2 bases; unmatched junction bases: 4. Per the germline V gene, CDR1 is SGDLS and CDR2 is YYNGEE. The CDR3 consists of 16 residues. The CDR3: CASSTGTSGGTYEQYF. The CDR3 coding sequence is TGTGCCAGCAGCACCGGGACTAGCGGGGGGACCTACGAGCAGTACTTC.

This clonotype was seen at least ten times. This rearrangement joins TRBV9 to TRBJ2-3; TRBD2 matches at 8 bases. V was clipped by 4 bases and J by 2 bases; unmatched bases: 9. This CDR3 spans 16 amino acids. Per germline, CDR1 SGDLS and CDR2 YYNGEE. The CDR3, as DNA: TGTGCCAGCAGCTCCCGGACTAGCCGACCCACAGATACGCAGTATTTT. Translated: CASSSRTSRPTDTQYF.

This clonotype counts as medium-sized. The chain employs TRBV9 and TRBJ1-6; D not resolved. The V and J ends lost 2 bases and 8 bases respectively, with 8 bases between them. The CDR3 spans 13 residues. The germline gives CDR1 SGDLS, CDR2 YYNGEE. CDR3 nucleotide sequence: TGTGCCAGCAGCGTTGTGCCCGATTCACCCCTCCACTTT. This gives the protein CASSVVPDSPLHF.

This clonotype occurred many times. V and J are TRBV9 and TRBJ2-7; 7 nucleotides agree with TRBD2. CDR3 length: 13 amino acids. In germline, CDR1 is SGDLS, CDR2 YYNGEE. V shed 0 bases, J shed 5 bases, and the junction held 2 bases outside the gene matches. CDR3 in amino acids: CASSVAGGNEQYF. CDR3 nucleotide sequence: TGTGCCAGCAGCGTAGCGGGGGGAAACGAGCAGTACTTC.

This clonotype was detected ten times or more. CDR3 protein: CASSEPRTGPTDTQYF. The DNA of the CDR3 is TGCGCCAGCAGTGAGCCGAGGACAGGCCCCACAGATACGCAGTATTTT. This chain joins TRBV10-1 and TRBJ2-3, with 7 bases matching TRBD1. The germline V gene has CDR1 WNHNN and CDR2 SYGVQD (reference sequence). The J segment lost 2 bases and the V segment lost 2 bases, leaving 7 bases of the junction unmatched. The CDR3 spans 16 residues.

This clonotype has at least ten counts. The CDR3 is CASSLHPRQGYEQYF. CDR3 in DNA: TGTGCCAGCAGCCTACACCCAAGACAGGGCTACGAGCAGTACTTC. The chain couples TRBV9 to TRBJ2-7; 7 bases line up with TRBD1. CDR3 length: 15 amino acids. V dropped 4 bases and J dropped 3; count of bases not matched to a gene: 10. Germline V lookup: CDR1 SGDLS, CDR2 YYNGEE.

This clonotype was picked up many times. This sequence joins TRBV9 and TRBJ2-7; D is uncertain. V was shortened by 0 bases and J by 1 base, with 5 bases between the two germline ends. This CDR3 comprises 13 residues. Looked up from germline, CDR1 is SGDLS and CDR2 is YYNGEE. CDR3 amino acids: CASSVEGSYEQYF. The CDR3 DNA reads TGTGCCAGCAGCGTAGAAGGTTCCTACGAGCAGTACTTC.

This clonotype was observed at least ten times. The V call is TRBV9, the J call TRBJ2-3, with 12 bases matching TRBD1. Germline loops: CDR1 SGDLS, CDR2 YYNGEE. This CDR3 is 16 amino acids long. Germline trimming cut 4 bases from V and 6 bases from J; bases unmatched to any gene: 9. In DNA, the CDR3 is TGTGCCAGCAGCTTCTTCCGGGACAGGGGGCACGATACGCAGTATTTT. Protein sequence: CASSFFRDRGHDTQYF.

Many counts were recorded for this clonotype. The CDR3 DNA is TGTGCCAGCAGCGTAGGAAGGAGAAGCGATTCACCCCTCCACTTT. Translation gives CASSVGRRSDSPLHF. The J gene is TRBJ1-6, the V gene TRBV9; no definite D call. The CDR3 consists of 15 residues. CDR1 is SGDLS, CDR2 YYNGEE, per germline. Trimming cost V 0 bases and J 8 bases, with 12 bases left between them.

Ten or more counts support this clonotype. The chain carries TRBV9 and TRBJ2-1; D is unclear. Germline V gives CDR1 SGDLS, CDR2 YYNGEE. The CDR3 extends over 14 amino acids. V lost 6 bases and J lost 8, with 18 bases in between. The CDR3 DNA follows: TGTGCCAGCACCCCTGGTAGGGTGAGCGATGAGCAGTTCTTC. This sequence encodes CASTPGRVSDEQFF. The variable domain in full, with the rest retrieved from reference TRBV9 and TRBJ2-1, is DSGVTQTPKHLITATGQRVTLRCSPRSGDLSVYWYQQSLDQGLQFLIQYYNGEERAKGNILERFSAQQFPDLHSELNLSSLELGDSALYFCASTPGRVSDEQFFGPGTRLTVL.

At least ten counts were recorded for this clonotype. This chain connects TRBV19 to TRBJ1-6; D remains unclear. CDR1 and CDR2 from the germline V gene are LNHDA and SQIVND (reference sequence). V lost 3 bases to trimming and J lost 6 bases, with 9 bases between them. This CDR3 has 14 residues. CDR3 loop: CASSMERANSPLHF. Here the CDR3 DNA reads TGTGCCAGTAGTATGGAGAGGGCTAATTCACCCCTCCACTTT.

In its sample, this clonotype was seen many times. V and J are TRBV9 and TRBJ2-3; D is possibly TRBD2 (6 bases). V gave up 0 bases and J gave up 1 base, with 15 bases separating them. CDR1 is SGDLS, CDR2 YYNGEE, per germline. The CDR3 consists of 17 residues. This chain's CDR3 is CASSVAGGALGTDTQYF. Written as DNA, the CDR3 is TGTGCCAGCAGCGTAGCTGGCGGGGCGTTGGGCACAGATACGCAGTATTTT.

In this sample, this clonotype turned up many times. The V call is TRBV9, the J call TRBJ2-3; 10 bases agree with TRBD2. CDR3 length: 15 residues. Looked up from germline, CDR1 is SGDLS and CDR2 is YYNGEE. V dropped 0 bases and J dropped 7; count of bases not matched to a gene: 5. CDR3 region: CASSVVPSGGYTQYF. The CDR3 DNA sequence: TGTGCCAGCAGCGTAGTCCCTAGCGGGGGATATACGCAGTATTTT. Looking up the rest from reference TRBV9 and TRBJ2-3 gives the full variable domain: DSGVTQTPKHLITATGQRVTLRCSPRSGDLSVYWYQQSLDQGLQFLIQYYNGEERAKGNILERFSAQQFPDLHSELNLSSLELGDSALYFCASSVVPSGGYTQYFGPGTRLTVL.

The table lists this clonotype with a few counts. This chain connects TRBV9 to TRBJ2-2, with D unresolved. Germline V gene lookup returns CDR1 SGDLS and CDR2 YYNGEE. This CDR3 has 15 residues. V dropped 0 bases and J dropped 2 bases, with 8 bases sitting between them. The CDR3 is CASSVVDGNTGELFF. The CDR3 DNA is TGTGCCAGCAGCGTAGTCGACGGAAACACCGGGGAGCTGTTTTTT.

This clonotype came up many times. V gene TRBV9 combines with J gene TRBJ2-5; 7 positions match TRBD1. Germline CDR1 is SGDLS and CDR2 is YYNGEE. The V and J ends lost 0 bases and 2 bases, in that order; junction bases with no gene match: 4. The CDR3 extends over 15 amino acids. The CDR3, as DNA: TGTGCCAGCAGCGTAGAGACAGGGAAACAAGAGACCCAGTACTTC. Translation gives CASSVETGKQETQYF.

This clonotype was observed at least ten times. The rearrangement uses TRBV9 and TRBJ2-3; 9 bases map to TRBD2. CDR3 length equals 15 residues. Germline V gene lookup returns CDR1 SGDLS and CDR2 YYNGEE. The V segment lost 0 bases and the J segment 4 bases; nucleotides outside the gene matches: 3. The DNA for the CDR3 is TGTGCCAGCAGCGTAGTCAGCGGGGGGTCAGATACGCAGTATTTT. It specifies CASSVVSGGSDTQYF.

This clonotype was detected only a few times. V and J are TRBV9 and TRBJ2-2, with 12 bases matching TRBD2. The CDR3 totals 16 residues. V lost 3 bases to trimming and J lost 1 base; unmatched junction nucleotides: 1. CDR1 and CDR2 (germline): SGDLS, YYNGEE. This chain's CDR3 is CASSEGLAGNTGELFF. The CDR3, as DNA: TGTGCCAGCAGCGAGGGACTAGCGGGGAACACCGGGGAGCTGTTTTTT.

This clonotype has a count of ten or more. V and J are TRBV9 and TRBJ1-4, with D maybe TRBD1 (5 bases). This CDR3 is 14 amino acids long. V gave up 2 bases and J gave up 8 bases, with 13 bases separating them. Germline CDR1 and CDR2: SGDLS and YYNGEE. The CDR3 DNA follows: TGTGCCAGCAGCGTGGGTAGGGGTAACGAAAAACTGTTTTTT. Residues: CASSVGRGNEKLFF.

This clonotype was seen many times. The chain has TRBV9 and TRBJ2-1, with D possibly called TRBD1 or TRBD2 (6 bases each). The CDR3 spans 14 residues. Trimming stripped 3 bases from V and 5 bases from J, with 12 bases between. Germline loops: CDR1 SGDLS, CDR2 YYNGEE. DNA of the CDR3: TGTGCCAGCAGCGGACGGGGGCCACACAATGAGCAGTTCTTC. Its translation is CASSGRGPHNEQFF.

At least ten counts were recorded for this clonotype. The chain joins TRBV9 to TRBJ1-1, with D tentatively TRBD1 (5 bases). Deletions cut 3 bases from V and 1 base from J, with 16 bases between. The CDR3 totals 16 residues. Per germline, CDR1 SGDLS and CDR2 YYNGEE. CDR3 bases: TGTGCCAGCAGCGCCATCGGCGGGGGGAGGAACACTGAAGCTTTCTTT. Protein sequence: CASSAIGGGRNTEAFF.

This clonotype was counted at least ten times. The chain is built from TRBV9 and TRBJ2-1; 11 bases fit TRBD1. This CDR3 region has 15 residues. CDR1 and CDR2 from the germline V gene are SGDLS and YYNGEE. V lost 0 bases and J lost 7; bases outside the gene matches: 3. In nucleotides, the CDR3 is TGTGCCAGCAGCGTAGGGACAGGGGGCGGGAATGAGCAGTTCTTC. Translating it yields CASSVGTGGGNEQFF.